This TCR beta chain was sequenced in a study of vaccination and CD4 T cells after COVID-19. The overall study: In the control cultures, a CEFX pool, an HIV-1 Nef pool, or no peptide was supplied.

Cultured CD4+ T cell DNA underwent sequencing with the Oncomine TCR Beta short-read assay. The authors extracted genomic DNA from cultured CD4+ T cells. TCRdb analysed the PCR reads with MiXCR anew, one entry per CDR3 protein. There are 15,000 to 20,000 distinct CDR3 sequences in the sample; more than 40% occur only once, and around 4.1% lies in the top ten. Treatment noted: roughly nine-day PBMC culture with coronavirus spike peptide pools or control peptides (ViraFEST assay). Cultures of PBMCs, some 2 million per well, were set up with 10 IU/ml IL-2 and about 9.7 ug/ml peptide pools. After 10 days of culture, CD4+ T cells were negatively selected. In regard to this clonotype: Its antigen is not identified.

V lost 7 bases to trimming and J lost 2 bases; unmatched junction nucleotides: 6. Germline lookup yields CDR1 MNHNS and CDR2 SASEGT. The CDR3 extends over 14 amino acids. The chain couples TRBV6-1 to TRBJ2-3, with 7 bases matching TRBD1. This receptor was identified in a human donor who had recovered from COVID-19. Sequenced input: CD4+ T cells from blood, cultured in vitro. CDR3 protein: CASTPGQVTDTQYF. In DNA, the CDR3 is TGTGCCAGCACTCCCGGACAGGTCACAGATACGCAGTATTTT.